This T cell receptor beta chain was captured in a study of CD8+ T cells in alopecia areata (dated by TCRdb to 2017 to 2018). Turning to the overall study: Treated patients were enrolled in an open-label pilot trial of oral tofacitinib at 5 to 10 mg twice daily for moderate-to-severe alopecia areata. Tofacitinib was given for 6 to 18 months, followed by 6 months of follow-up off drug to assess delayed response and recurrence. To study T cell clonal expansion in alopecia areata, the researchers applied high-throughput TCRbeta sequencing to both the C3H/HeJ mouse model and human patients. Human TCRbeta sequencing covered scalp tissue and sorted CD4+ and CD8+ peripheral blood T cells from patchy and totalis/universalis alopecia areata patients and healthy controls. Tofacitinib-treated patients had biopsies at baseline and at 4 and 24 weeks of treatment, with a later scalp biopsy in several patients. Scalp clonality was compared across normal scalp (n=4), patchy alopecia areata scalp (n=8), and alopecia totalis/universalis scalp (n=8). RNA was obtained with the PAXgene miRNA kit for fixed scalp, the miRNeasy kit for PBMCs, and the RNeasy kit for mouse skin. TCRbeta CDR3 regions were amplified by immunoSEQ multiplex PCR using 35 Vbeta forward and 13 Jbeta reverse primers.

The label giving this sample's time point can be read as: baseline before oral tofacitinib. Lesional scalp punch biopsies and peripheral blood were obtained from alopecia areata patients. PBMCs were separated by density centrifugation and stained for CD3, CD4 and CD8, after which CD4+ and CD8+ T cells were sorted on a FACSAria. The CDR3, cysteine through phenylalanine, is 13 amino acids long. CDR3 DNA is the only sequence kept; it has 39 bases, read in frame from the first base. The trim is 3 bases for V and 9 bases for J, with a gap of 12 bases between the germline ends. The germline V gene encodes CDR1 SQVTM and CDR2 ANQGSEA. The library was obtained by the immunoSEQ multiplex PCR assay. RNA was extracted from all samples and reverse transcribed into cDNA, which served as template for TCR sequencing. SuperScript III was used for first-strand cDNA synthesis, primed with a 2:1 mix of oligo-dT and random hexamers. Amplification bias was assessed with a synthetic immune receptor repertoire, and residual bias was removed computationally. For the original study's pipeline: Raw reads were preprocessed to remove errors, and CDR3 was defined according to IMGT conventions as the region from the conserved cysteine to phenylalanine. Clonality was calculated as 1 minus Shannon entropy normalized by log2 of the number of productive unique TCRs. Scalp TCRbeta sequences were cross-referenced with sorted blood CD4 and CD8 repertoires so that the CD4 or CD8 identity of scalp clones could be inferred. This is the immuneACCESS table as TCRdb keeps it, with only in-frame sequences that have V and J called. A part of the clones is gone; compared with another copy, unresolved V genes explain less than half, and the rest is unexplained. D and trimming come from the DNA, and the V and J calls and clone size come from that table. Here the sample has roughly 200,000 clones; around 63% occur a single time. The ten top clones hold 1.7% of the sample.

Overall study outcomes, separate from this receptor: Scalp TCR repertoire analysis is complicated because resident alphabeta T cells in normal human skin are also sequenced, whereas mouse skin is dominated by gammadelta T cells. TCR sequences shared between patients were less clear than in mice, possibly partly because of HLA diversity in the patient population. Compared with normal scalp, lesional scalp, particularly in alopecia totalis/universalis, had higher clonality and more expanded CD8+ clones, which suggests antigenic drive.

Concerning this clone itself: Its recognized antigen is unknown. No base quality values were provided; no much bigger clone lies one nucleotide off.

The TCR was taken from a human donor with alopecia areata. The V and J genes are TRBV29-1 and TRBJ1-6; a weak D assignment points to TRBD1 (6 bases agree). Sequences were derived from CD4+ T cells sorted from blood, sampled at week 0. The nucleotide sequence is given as TGCAGCGTTGATACAGGGTCTGGTTCACCCCTCCACTTT. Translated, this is CSVDTGSGSPLHF.